Here is one T cell receptor (beta chain) with its context. Its antigen is not known. Whole-study findings and limits: The larger cohort examined one V-J beta rearrangement, not whole repertoires. Tumor memory CD4+ T cell TCR gene usage was found to cluster with blood and lymph node memory CD4+ cells and with lymph node naive CD4+ cells. Greatest tumor Treg TCR overlap was with tumor naive CD4+ cells.

Constant-region reverse primers amplified full-length variable regions, followed by semi-nested Nested Universal Primer A PCR. TCRdb redid the calling of the 5' RACE reads with MiXCR, one entry per CDR3 protein. The sample includes some 8,700 distinct CDR3 sequences, approximately 67% of them seen just once. Germline V gene data show CDR1 as SGHKS and CDR2 as YYEKEE (reference sequence). With V trimmed by 4 bases and J by 3 bases, 7 bases remained unmatched. The CDR3 is 14 amino acids. V usage is TRBV5-5 and J usage is TRBJ2-7; 7 nucleotides line up with TRBD1. Sequencing was carried out using tumor-infiltrating naive CD4+ T cells sorted from the breast tumor. Subset denoted: naive CD4+ T cells, CD4+CD45RA+CD25-. This clonotype was obtained from a female donor with breast cancer. The CDR3 DNA sequence: TGTGCCAGCAGCCCTCGGACAGGACACTACGAGCAGTACTTC. Its translation is CASSPRTGHYEQYF.